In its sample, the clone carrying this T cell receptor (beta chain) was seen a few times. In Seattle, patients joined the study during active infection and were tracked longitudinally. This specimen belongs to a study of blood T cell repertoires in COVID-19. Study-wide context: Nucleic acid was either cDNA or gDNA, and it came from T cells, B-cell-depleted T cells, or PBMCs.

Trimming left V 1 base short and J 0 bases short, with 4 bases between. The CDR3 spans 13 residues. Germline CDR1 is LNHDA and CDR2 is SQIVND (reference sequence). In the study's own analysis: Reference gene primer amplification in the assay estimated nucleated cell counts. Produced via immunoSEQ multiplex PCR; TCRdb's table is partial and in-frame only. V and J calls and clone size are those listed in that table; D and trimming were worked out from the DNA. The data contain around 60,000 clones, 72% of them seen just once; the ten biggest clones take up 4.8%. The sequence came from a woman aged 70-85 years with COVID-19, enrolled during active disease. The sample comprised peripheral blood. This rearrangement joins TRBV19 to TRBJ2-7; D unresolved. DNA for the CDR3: TGTGCCAGTAGTATAGCGAGCTCCTACGAGCAGTACGTC. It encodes CASSIASSYEQYV.